This T cell receptor (beta chain) was profiled in a study of blood T cell repertoires in COVID-19. Study background: The origin of the acute and convalescent COVID-19 samples was the United States, Italy and Spain. T cells, B-cell-depleted T cells, or PBMCs supplied cDNA or gDNA.

Some clones are missing from TCRdb's copy, which holds only in-frame ones; the method was immunoSEQ multiplex PCR. Of around 250,000 clones listed, about 90% are singletons. Germline CDR1 reads MNHNY; CDR2 reads SVGAGI (reference sequence). The CDR3 has 17 amino acids. V lost 5 bases, J lost 9 bases, and 23 bases lay in between. The TCR comes from a human donor in a cohort exposed to, infected with or recovered from COVID-19 (not recorded which). The donor label of this sample is uncertain. The sample taken for sequencing was PBMCs or T cells enriched from blood (not recorded which). This sequence joins TRBV6-6 and TRBJ1-6, with no clear D. CDR3 bases: TGTGCCAGCAGTCGCGGGATCAGAAACCTTCAAGGTTCACCCCTCCACTTT. It yields the protein CASSRGIRNLQGSPLHF.